Detailed here is one T cell receptor (beta chain). This clonotype was detected ten times or more. The antigen this receptor binds is unknown. One base away there is no much larger clone; base qualities are not given. The data were obtained in a study of T-cell reconstitution after alpha-beta-depleted transplantation in children (TCRdb year 2016). General notes on the study: Using TCR repertoire profiling, the study followed T-cell immune reconstitution in a quantitative way in children after TCRalphabeta/CD19-depleted allogeneic hematopoietic cell transplantation.

The library was prepared using PCR. The instrument was an Illumina HiSeq 2500. TCR library preparation used molecular barcoding, with unique molecular identifiers applied to normalize quantification of the TCRbeta repertoire. TCRdb redid the processing of the public reads, applying fastp at Q25 and MiXCR, and retained in-frame beta chains. For every CDR3 protein sequence, its rows merge into one entry that carries the most common genes and DNA. The sample table lists around 580,000 distinct CDR3 sequences, 23% of them with a count of one. The ten top clones hold 12% to 15% of the sample. The treatment or condition label for this specimen denotes: allogeneic hematopoietic cell transplantation with graft depleted of TCRalphabeta T cells and CD19 B cells. The transplant recipients were children given TCRalphabeta/CD19-depleted allogeneic hematopoietic cell grafts. Overall study outcomes, separate from this receptor: In some patients, the high TCRbeta diversity seen at day 60 was put down to recipient T cells and intrathymic progenitors that had survived conditioning. The frequencies of hyperexpanded clones fell over the following months, and after one year, T-cell counts and TCRbeta diversity were mostly attributed to newly produced T cells. Apparently early alphabetaT-cell count recovery about two months after transplant reportedly relied on only several hundred rapidly expanded clones derived from non-depleted graft cells.

The sequence was obtained from a boy under two years old who had a stem cell transplant for acute myeloid leukemia, so the T cells may come from the graft donor. This specimen consisted of PBMCs, mostly from graft donor cells, obtained 360 days after TCRalphabeta/CD19-depleted stem cell transplant.

The CDR3 region reads CASSDREGSYNEQFF. The DNA sequence follows: TGTGCCAGCAGTGACAGGGAAGGGTCCTACAATGAGCAGTTCTTC. Recombination linked TRBV2 to TRBJ2-1; a weak D assignment points to TRBD1 (5 bases agree). The germline V gene provides CDR1 SNHLY and CDR2 FYNNEI. The trim is 3 bases for V and 1 base for J, with a gap of 10 bases between the germline ends. Including cysteine and phenylalanine, the CDR3 has 15 amino acids. The entry retains the CDR3 DNA only, 45 bases that are in frame from base 1.